A single sample gave rise to the 5 T cell receptor beta chains below, sequenced in a study of response to subunit inactivated influenza vaccine. One entry per CDR3 protein results from TCRdb running MiXCR on the RT-PCR reads. This sample carries some 300,000 distinct CDR3 sequences, around 20% of them seen once, and the ten largest clones take over 9%. Source: PBMCs from blood, taken about 20 months after vaccination. The receptors here all came from a man aged 45 to 70 who received an inactivated influenza vaccine.

The sample holds a few counts of this clonotype. V gene TRBV2 combines with J gene TRBJ2-1; 7 bases are a match to TRBD1. Germline CDR1 reads SNHLY; CDR2 reads FYNNEI. There are 12 residues in the CDR3. Losses at the gene ends were 5 bases for V and 9 bases for J; bases not matched to a gene: 4. CDR3 sequence: CASSYRGTEQFF. CDR3 DNA sequence: TGTGCCAGCAGTTACAGGGGTACTGAGCAGTTCTTC. Combining the CDR3 with reference TRBV2 and TRBJ2-1 gives the whole variable domain EPEVTQTPSHQVTQMGQEVILRCVPISNHLYFYWYRQILGQKVEFLVSFYNNEISEKSEIFDDQFSVERPDGSNFTLKIRSTKLEDSAMYFCASSYRGTEQFFGPGTRLTVL.

The chain uses TRBV5-1 and TRBJ2-7, with a weak D call TRBD1 (6 bases). Trimming took off 6 bases at V and 3 bases at J, with 19 bases between the two ends. This CDR3 has 15 amino acids. The V gene's germline CDR1 is SGHRS and CDR2 YFSETQ. The CDR3 is CASTKVTGSVYEQYF. In nucleotides, the CDR3 is TGCGCCAGCACCAAGGTAACAGGGTCGGTCTACGAGCAGTACTTC.

The chain couples TRBV20-1 to TRBJ2-5; D call uncertain. Trimming left V 0 bases short and J 3 bases short, with 8 bases between. CDR1 is DFQATT and CDR2 is SNEGSKA in the germline V gene (reference sequence). This CDR3 has 13 amino acids. The CDR3 sequence: CSAREGREETQYF. The CDR3 DNA is TGCAGTGCTAGAGAGGGTCGGGAAGAGACCCAGTACTTC.

This clonotype was detected many times. The chain is built from TRBV5-1 and TRBJ1-4; perhaps TRBD1 as D (5 bases). The V end lost 0 bases, the J end lost 7 bases, and 13 bases lay between the germline ends. The CDR3 contains 15 residues. Germline assignment: CDR1 SGHRS and CDR2 YFSETQ. The CDR3, as DNA: TGCGCCAGCAGCTTGGAGGGGAGTGGAGTTGAAAAACTGTTTTTT. This sequence encodes CASSLEGSGVEKLFF.

The V gene is TRBV7-2, the J gene TRBJ1-5; no reliable D call. In germline, CDR1 is SGHTA, CDR2 FQGNSA. V shed 5 bases and J shed 9 bases, with 14 bases lying between them. The CDR3 loop spans 13 amino acids. The CDR3 coding sequence is TGTGCCAGCAGCACTCGGTCGCCGGGGCCCCAGCATTTT. It encodes CASSTRSPGPQHF.